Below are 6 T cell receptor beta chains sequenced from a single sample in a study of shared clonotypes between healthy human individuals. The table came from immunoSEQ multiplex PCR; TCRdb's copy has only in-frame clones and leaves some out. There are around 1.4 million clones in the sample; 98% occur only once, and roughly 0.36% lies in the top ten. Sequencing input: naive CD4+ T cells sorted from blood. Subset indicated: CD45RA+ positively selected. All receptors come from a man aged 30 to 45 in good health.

CDR3 sequence reads: CASSPRGNGYTF. Here the CDR3 DNA reads TGTGCCAGCTCACCAAGGGGTAATGGCTACACCTTC. This chain connects TRBV18 to TRBJ1-2; perhaps TRBD1 as D (5 bases). The V gene's germline CDR1 is KGHSH and CDR2 LQKENI. The V end was cut by 2 bases, the J end by 6 bases, with 7 bases between. The CDR3 runs 12 residues.

CDR3 DNA: TGTGCCAGCAGCTCCTCGTCAGGCACTGAAGCTTTCTTT. Translated: CASSSSSGTEAFF. The rearrangement joins TRBV27 to TRBJ1-1; D not resolved. The germline V gene has CDR1 MNHEY and CDR2 SMNVEV (reference sequence). Trimming took off 6 bases at V and 4 bases at J, with 12 bases between the two ends. CDR3 length: 13 amino acids.

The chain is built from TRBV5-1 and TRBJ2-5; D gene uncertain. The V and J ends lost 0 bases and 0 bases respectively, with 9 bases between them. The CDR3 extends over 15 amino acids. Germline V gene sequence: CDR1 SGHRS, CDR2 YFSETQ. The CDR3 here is CASSLDYAYQETQYF. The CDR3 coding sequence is TGCGCCAGCAGCTTGGACTACGCGTACCAAGAGACCCAGTACTTC.

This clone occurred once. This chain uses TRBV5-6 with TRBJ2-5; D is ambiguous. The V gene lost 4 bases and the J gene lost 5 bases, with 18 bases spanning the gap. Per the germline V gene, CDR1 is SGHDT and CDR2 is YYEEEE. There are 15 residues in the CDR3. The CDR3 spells CASSDLAVSEETQYF. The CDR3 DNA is TGTGCCAGCAGCGATTTGGCAGTATCGGAGGAGACCCAGTACTTC.

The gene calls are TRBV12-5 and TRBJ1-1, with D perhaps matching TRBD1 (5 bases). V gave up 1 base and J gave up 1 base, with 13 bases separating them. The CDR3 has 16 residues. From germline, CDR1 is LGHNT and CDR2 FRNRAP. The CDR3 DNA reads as TGTGCTAGTGGTTTGGCGCCCGGAACAGGGAACACTGAAGCTTTCTTT. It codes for CASGLAPGTGNTEAFF. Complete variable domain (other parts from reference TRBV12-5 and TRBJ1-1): DARVTQTPRHKVTEMGQEVTMRCQPILGHNTVFWYRQTMMQGLELLAYFRNRAPLDDSGMPKDRFSAEMPDATLATLKIQPSEPRDSAVYFCASGLAPGTGNTEAFFGQGTRLTVV.

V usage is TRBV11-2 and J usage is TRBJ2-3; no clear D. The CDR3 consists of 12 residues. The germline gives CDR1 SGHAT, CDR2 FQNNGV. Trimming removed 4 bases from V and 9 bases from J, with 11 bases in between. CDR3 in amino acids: CASSSNARTQYF. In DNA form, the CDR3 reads TGTGCCAGCAGCTCCAATGCGCGAACGCAGTATTTT.